The 18 T cell receptor beta chains below all came from one sample that was sequenced in a study of blood T cell repertoires in COVID-19. Clones were sequenced by immunoSEQ multiplex PCR, and TCRdb holds only the in-frame ones, with some missing. This sample has about 160,000 clones, with about 93% found just once. The sample consisted of peripheral blood. Every receptor here comes from a woman aged 50 to 60 with acute or convalescent COVID-19.

This sequence joins TRBV21-1 and TRBJ2-1; the table's D call TRBD1 went unverified against the DNA. TRBV21-1 is a documented pseudogene. The CDR3 runs 13 residues. The CDR3 region is CASSNGGSHEQFF. Written as DNA, the CDR3 is TGTGCCAGCAGCAATGGTGGCTCCCATGAGCAGTTCTTC.

This clone was detected once. The CDR3 protein is CSVARETEAFF. The DNA of the CDR3 is TGCAGCGTTGCCCGCGAAACTGAAGCTTTCTTT. The rearrangement joins TRBV29-1 to TRBJ1-1; D is ambiguous. Germline assignment: CDR1 SQVTM and CDR2 ANQGSEA. The V and J ends lost 4 bases and 5 bases respectively, with 8 bases between them. CDR3 length: 11 amino acids. Full variable domain (outside the CDR3, taken from reference TRBV29-1 and TRBJ1-1): SAVISQKPSRDICQRGTSLTIQCQVDSQVTMMFWYRQQPGQSLTLIATANQGSEATYESGFVIDKFPISRPNLTFSTLTVSNMSPEDSSIYLCSVARETEAFFGQGTRLTVV.

The rearrangement links TRBV9 to TRBJ1-1; 7 bases align to TRBD1. Germline V gives CDR1 SGDLS, CDR2 YYNGEE. The CDR3 is 14 amino acids. J gave up 1 base and V 4 bases, and 4 bases lay outside the gene matches. DNA of the CDR3: TGTGCCAGCAGCCCGAGACAGGGGAACACTGAAGCTTTCTTT. It specifies CASSPRQGNTEAFF.

The chain uses TRBV7-8 and TRBJ1-2, with TRBD1 identical over 10 bases. This CDR3 spans 14 amino acids. Germline V lookup: CDR1 SGHVS, CDR2 FQNEAQ. Trimming at V came to 5 bases and at J to 8 bases, leaving 8 bases not matched to a gene. The CDR3 loop reads CASSQSRDRGGYTF. DNA of the CDR3: TGTGCCAGCAGCCAAAGCCGGGACAGGGGCGGCTACACCTTC.

J is TRBJ2-7 and V is TRBV4-1; tentative D call: TRBD2 (6 bases). There are 13 residues in the CDR3. Germline assignment: CDR1 MGHRA and CDR2 YSYEKL. V lost 3 bases and J lost 3, with 9 bases in between. This CDR3 is CASSQGDFYEQYF. For the CDR3, the DNA is TGCGCCAGCAGCCAGGGGGACTTCTACGAGCAGTACTTC.

This chain joins TRBV28 and TRBJ1-1; TRBD1 aligns across 9 bases. This CDR3 spans 15 amino acids. The J segment lost 4 bases and the V segment lost 5 bases, leaving 8 bases of the junction unmatched. In germline, CDR1 is MDHEN, CDR2 SYDVKM. CDR3 nucleotides: TGTGCCAGCAGTACCACAGGGGGCGGGAGCACTGAAGCTTTCTTT. Its protein is CASSTTGGGSTEAFF.

This clone showed up just a few times. The chain employs TRBV5-1 and TRBJ2-5; TRBD2 matches 9 bases. From germline, CDR1 is SGHRS and CDR2 YFSETQ. The ends lost 4 bases at V and 2 bases at J; junction bases unmatched: 3. This CDR3 contains 14 residues. CDR3 DNA sequence: TGCGCCAGCAGCACGACTAGCGGACAAGAGACCCAGTACTTC. It codes for CASSTTSGQETQYF.

This rearrangement joins TRBV27 to TRBJ2-2, with 8 bases aligning to TRBD1. The germline V gene has CDR1 MNHEY and CDR2 SMNVEV (reference sequence). V gave up 5 bases and J gave up 2 bases; unmatched junction bases: 7. There are 16 residues in the CDR3. The CDR3 sequence: CASSPYRGANTGELFF. For the CDR3, the DNA is TGTGCCAGCAGTCCGTACAGGGGGGCCAACACCGGGGAGCTGTTTTTT.

This clone was detected only a few times. As DNA, the CDR3 is TGTGCAGATAGGGGACAGGGGTACACTGAAGCTTTCTTT. Translating it yields CADRGQGYTEAFF. The V call is TRBV6-4, the J call TRBJ1-1, with 10 bases aligning to TRBD1. This CDR3 region has 13 residues. From germline, CDR1 is MRHNA and CDR2 SNTAGT.

V usage is TRBV21-1 and J usage is TRBJ2-5; the table's D call, TRBD1, was not checked against the DNA. TRBV21-1 is annotated as a pseudogene. The CDR3 consists of 19 residues. This CDR3 reads CASSKGESMDRARTATQYF. The CDR3, as DNA: TGTGCCAGCAGCAAAGGCGAAAGTATGGACAGGGCCCGGACTGCCACCCAGTACTTC.

The chain recombines TRBV7-3 with TRBJ2-5; TRBD1 agrees at 9 bases. The CDR3 runs 15 residues. The V segment lost 3 bases and the J segment 5 bases; nucleotides outside the gene matches: 7. CDR1 and CDR2 from the germline V gene are SGHTA and FQGTGA. The CDR3 protein is CASSFLQGAWETQYF. CDR3 sequence (DNA): TGTGCCAGCAGCTTTTTACAGGGGGCCTGGGAGACCCAGTACTTC.

The rearrangement links TRBV6-5 to TRBJ2-1; 10 nucleotides match TRBD2. The CDR3 is 15 amino acids. J lost 4 bases, V lost 6 bases, and 6 bases had no gene match. In germline, CDR1 is MNHEY, CDR2 SVGAGI. The CDR3 reads CASSRGLAAYNEQFF. In nucleotides, the CDR3 is TGTGCCAGCAGCCGAGGACTAGCGGCTTACAATGAGCAGTTCTTC.

This rearrangement joins TRBV6-5 to TRBJ2-5; 8 positions agree with TRBD1. Germline V gene lookup returns CDR1 MNHEY and CDR2 SVGAGI. The CDR3 extends over 13 amino acids. The junction had 5 bases not matched to a gene; V was cut back by 6 bases and J by 5 bases. The CDR3 here is CASRDRARETQYF. The CDR3 region has the DNA TGTGCCAGCAGGGACAGGGCTAGGGAGACCCAGTACTTC.

This clone was counted a single time. V usage is TRBV24-1 and J usage is TRBJ2-1, with 9 bases aligning to TRBD2. Germline V lookup: CDR1 KGHDR, CDR2 SFDVKD. The CDR3 is 15 amino acids. The V and J ends lost 6 bases and 8 bases, in that order; junction bases with no gene match: 10. The CDR3, as DNA: TGTGCCACCAGTAGCGGGGGGCTCCTATTCCATGAGCAGTTCTTC. It encodes CATSSGGLLFHEQFF.

This clone came up a few times. The chain carries TRBV4-1 and TRBJ1-5; TRBD1 is a possible D gene (6 bases). This CDR3 comprises 14 residues. Germline V gene data show CDR1 as MGHRA and CDR2 as YSYEKL. Trimming took 0 bases from V and 5 from J, leaving 8 bases between them. The CDR3 loop is CASSQETGDQPQHF. The CDR3, as DNA: TGCGCCAGCAGCCAAGAGACAGGAGATCAGCCCCAGCATTTT.

The chain recombines TRBV25-1 with TRBJ2-1; maybe TRBD2 (7 bases). This CDR3 is 15 amino acids long. Trimming removed 2 bases at V and 9 bases at J, with 17 bases between. The germline V gene has CDR1 MGHDK and CDR2 SYGVNS. The chain's CDR3 is CASSEPGGRRIEQFF. In DNA form, the CDR3 reads TGTGCCAGCAGTGAACCCGGGGGGCGCAGGATTGAGCAGTTCTTC.

J is TRBJ1-1 and V is TRBV25-1; 9 nucleotides align to TRBD1. Germline assignment: CDR1 MGHDK and CDR2 SYGVNS. This CDR3 spans 18 amino acids. Trimming at V came to 10 bases and at J to 0 bases, leaving 18 bases not matched to a gene. The CDR3 nucleotides read TGTGCCAAACCCCTCGGGGGGGACAGGGTGGGATTGAACACTGAAGCTTTCTTT. The encoded protein is CAKPLGGDRVGLNTEAFF.

CDR3 in amino acids: CAWSGVFGSHEQYF. The CDR3 DNA reads TGTGCCTGGAGTGGTGTCTTCGGGAGCCACGAGCAGTACTTC. The chain is built from TRBV30 and TRBJ2-7, with a possible D match to TRBD2 (6 bases). Germline V CDR1 and CDR2: GTSNPN, SVGIG (reference sequence). With 1 base removed from V and 5 bases from J, the gap between germline ends came to 15 bases. This CDR3 is built from 14 residues.